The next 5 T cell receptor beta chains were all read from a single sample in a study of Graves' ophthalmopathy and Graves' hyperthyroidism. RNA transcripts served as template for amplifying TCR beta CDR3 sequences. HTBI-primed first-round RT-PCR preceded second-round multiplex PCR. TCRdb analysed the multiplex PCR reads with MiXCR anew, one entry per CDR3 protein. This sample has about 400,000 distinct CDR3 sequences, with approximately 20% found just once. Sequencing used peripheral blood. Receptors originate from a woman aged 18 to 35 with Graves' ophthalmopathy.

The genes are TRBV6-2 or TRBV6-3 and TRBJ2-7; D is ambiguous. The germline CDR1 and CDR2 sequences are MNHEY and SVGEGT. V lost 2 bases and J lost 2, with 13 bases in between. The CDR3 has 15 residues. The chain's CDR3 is CASSYQVAPTYEQYF. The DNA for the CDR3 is TGTGCCAGCAGTTACCAGGTAGCTCCCACCTACGAGCAGTACTTC.

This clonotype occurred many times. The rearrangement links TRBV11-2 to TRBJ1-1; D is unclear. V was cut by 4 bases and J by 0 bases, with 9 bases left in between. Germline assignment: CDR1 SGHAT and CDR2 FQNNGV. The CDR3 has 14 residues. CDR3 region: CASSSAVMNTEAFF. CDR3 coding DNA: TGTGCCAGCAGCTCCGCGGTGATGAACACTGAAGCTTTCTTT.

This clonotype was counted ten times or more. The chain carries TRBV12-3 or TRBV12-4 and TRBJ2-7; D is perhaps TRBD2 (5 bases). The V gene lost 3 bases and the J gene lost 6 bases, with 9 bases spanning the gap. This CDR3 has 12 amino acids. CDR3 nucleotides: TGTGCCAGCAGTTTTGTCCTAGCCGAGCAGTACTTC. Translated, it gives CASSFVLAEQYF.

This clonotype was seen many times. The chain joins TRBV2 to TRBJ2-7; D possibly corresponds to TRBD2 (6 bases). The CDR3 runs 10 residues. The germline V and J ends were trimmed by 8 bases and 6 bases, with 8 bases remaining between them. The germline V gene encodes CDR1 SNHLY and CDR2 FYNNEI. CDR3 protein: CASGGAEQYF. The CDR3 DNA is TGTGCCAGCGGAGGGGCCGAGCAGTACTTC.

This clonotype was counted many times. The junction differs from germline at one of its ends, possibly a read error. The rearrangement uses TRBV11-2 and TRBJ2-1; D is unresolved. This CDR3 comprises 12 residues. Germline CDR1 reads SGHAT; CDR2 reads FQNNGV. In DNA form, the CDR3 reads TGTGCCAGCAGCGCCCATCACAATGAGCAGTCCTTC. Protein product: CASSAHHNEQSF.